This T cell receptor beta chain was profiled in a study of blood T cell repertoires in COVID-19 (dated by TCRdb to about 2020). Concerning the study at large: The collaborator samples originated in the United States, Italy and Spain and spanned the acute and convalescent phases of COVID-19. The material from the prospective study consisted of cDNA or gDNA derived from T cells, B-cell-depleted T cells, or PBMCs. The dataset comprised deeply sampled blood TCRbeta repertoires from subjects exposed to, actively infected with, or recovered from COVID-19. The repertoires were made available in a free public database intended to serve as a resource for research on the immune response to SARS-CoV-2. The samples were drawn from two sources: the first 160 participants of the ongoing ImmuneRACE study, and 1,200 or so subjects contributed by 6 global collaborators. The sample metadata nearly always contained a de-identified subject ID, COVID-19 status, age in years and sex. Where available, HLA class I and class II types were obtained from metadata supplied by the sample provider rather than from assay-based typing.

This clone was recorded only once. Its antigen remains unidentified. Per-base qualities were not stored, and no clone one base away is much larger. Broader findings and caveats from the paper: How much clinical and demographic metadata was included differed by source and by participant, and the metadata was provided uncurated.

TCRbeta CDR3 regions were amplified from genomic DNA by means of the immunoSEQ Assay, a bias-controlled multiplex PCR. The authors' pipeline ran thus. The number of nucleated cells in each sample was estimated by amplification of reference gene primers within the assay. To quantify the absolute abundance of each unique TCRbeta CDR3 rearrangement, sequence reads were collapsed and filtered. For each sample, productive Simpson clonality was calculated as the square root of Simpson's diversity index over productive rearrangements. Held by TCRdb, this immuneACCESS table contains in-frame sequences only and omits some clones. Under half of the omission traces to an unresolved V gene where checked; the cause of the rest is unknown. D and trimming come from the DNA, and the V and J calls and clone size come from that table. This sample holds some 200,000 clones; over 75% were observed only once. About 4.8% of the sample comes from the top ten.

Per the germline V gene, SGHTA is the CDR1 and FQGTGA is the CDR2. Its CDR3 holds 13 amino acids, cysteine through phenylalanine. The DNA shown is the 39-base CDR3, in frame from base 1. At the junction V is shortened by 6 bases and J by 4 bases; bases outside the gene matches: 5. The collaborating institutions used their own protocols to collect whole blood in K2EDTA tubes. For TCRbeta analysis, collaborator samples were shipped as frozen whole blood, as isolated PBMCs, or as DNA extracted from either sample type. The sequence was collected from a woman between 40 and 50 years old with acute or convalescent COVID-19. The chain uses TRBV7-3 and TRBJ1-1, with 7 bases in between that match TRBD1. Sequencing was done on a sample of peripheral blood. The CDR3 protein is CASREAGGTEAFF. The nucleotide sequence reads as follows: TGTGCCAGCAGAGAAGCAGGGGGCACTGAAGCTTTCTTT.